A single sample is the source of the 3 T cell receptor beta chains below, sequenced in a study of shared clonotypes between healthy human individuals. Sequencing was performed with immunoSEQ multiplex PCR; in TCRdb, only in-frame clones are kept and a portion is missing. Among roughly 1,600,000 clones listed, around 98.5% were seen once. Sequenced sample: naive CD4+ T cells sorted from blood. The subset was: CD45RA+ positively selected. The receptors here all came from a young man in good health.

The chain employs TRBV10-3 and TRBJ1-4; 10 positions agree with TRBD1. The junction had 5 bases not matched to a gene; V was cut back by 2 bases and J by 8 bases. This CDR3 has 15 amino acids. Looked up from germline, CDR1 is ENHRY and CDR2 is SYGVKD. The chain's CDR3 is CAISERGQGNEKLFF. DNA for the CDR3: TGTGCCATCAGTGAGCGGGGACAGGGGAACGAAAAACTGTTTTTT.

V usage is TRBV5-8 and J usage is TRBJ2-7; 10 nucleotides agree with TRBD1. This CDR3 contains 15 residues. Germline V gives CDR1 SGHTS, CDR2 YDEGEE. V lost 0 bases, J lost 3 bases, and 3 bases stayed unmatched. The CDR3 DNA follows: TGTGCCAGCAGCTTGGAAGGACAGGGGGACTACGAGCAGTACTTC. Encoded protein: CASSLEGQGDYEQYF. Based on the CDR3 plus reference TRBV5-8 and TRBJ2-7, the full variable domain is EAGVTQSPTHLIKTRGQQATLRCSPISGHTSVYWYQQALGLGLQFLLWYDEGEERNRGNFPPRFSGRQFPNYSSELNVNALELEDSALYLCASSLEGQGDYEQYFGPGTRLTVT.

This chain uses TRBV28 with TRBJ2-7; D ambiguous. There are 13 residues in the CDR3. Trimming removed 6 bases at V and 1 base at J, with 10 bases between. The germline V gene encodes CDR1 MDHEN and CDR2 SYDVKM. The CDR3 DNA reads as TGTGCCAGCAGCGGCATTGGTTCCTACGAGCAGTACTTC. Amino acid sequence: CASSGIGSYEQYF.